The 10 T cell receptor beta chains below all came from one sample that was sequenced in a study of glioma-infiltrating T cells after dendritic cell vaccination. Produced via immunoSEQ multiplex PCR; TCRdb's table is partial and in-frame only. This sample has some 100,000 clones, with 85% to 90% found just once. The material was blood, obtained before dendritic cell vaccination. The receptors stem from a human donor with glioblastoma.

This clone was recorded a few times. The genes are TRBV4-1 and TRBJ1-1, with D unclear. The CDR3 consists of 12 residues. V was shortened by 5 bases and J by 6 bases, with 10 bases between the two germline ends. Germline CDR1 is MGHRA and CDR2 is YSYEKL. CDR3 sequence (DNA): TGCGCCAGCAGCGGCCCCCAACCTGAAGCTTTCTTT. It yields the protein CASSGPQPEAFF.

This clone was found a few times. The chain links TRBV12-5 to TRBJ1-2; 7 nucleotides align to TRBD1. This CDR3 region has 15 residues. The germline V gene encodes CDR1 LGHNT and CDR2 FRNRAP. V lost 3 bases, J lost 2 bases, and 6 bases stayed unmatched. This CDR3 is CASGFPGQLNYGYTF. The CDR3 DNA reads TGTGCTAGTGGTTTCCCGGGACAGCTAAACTATGGCTACACCTTC.

The V call is TRBV5-4, the J call TRBJ2-3; 12 nucleotides align to TRBD2. Germline V gene data show CDR1 as SGHNT and CDR2 as YYREEE (reference sequence). V lost 6 bases, J lost 8 bases, and 7 bases stayed unmatched. This CDR3 region has 14 residues. The CDR3 is CASNLAGGYATQYF. In DNA form, the CDR3 reads TGTGCCAGCAACCTAGCGGGGGGGTATGCTACGCAGTATTTT. Together with reference TRBV5-4 and TRBJ2-3, the CDR3 gives the full variable domain: ETGVTQSPTHLIKTRGQQVTLRCSSQSGHNTVSWYQQALGQGPQFIFQYYREEENGRGNFPPRFSGLQFPNYSSELNVNALELDDSALYLCASNLAGGYATQYFGPGTRLTVL.

The chain carries TRBV19 and TRBJ2-2, with D unresolved. V dropped 5 bases and J dropped 1 base, with 8 bases sitting between them. The CDR3 runs 14 residues. The V gene's germline CDR1 is LNHDA and CDR2 SQIVND (reference sequence). In DNA form, the CDR3 reads TGTGCCAGTAGTGCCTACCAGAACACCGGGGAGCTGTTTTTT. It yields the protein CASSAYQNTGELFF.

The CDR3 DNA sequence: TGTGCCAGCAGTAGGGGGGGCACCGGGGAGCTGTTTTTT. It translates to CASSRGGTGELFF. The chain links TRBV6-5 to TRBJ2-2; maybe TRBD2 (7 bases). V lost 5 bases to trimming and J lost 4 bases, with 8 bases between them. The germline gives CDR1 MNHEY, CDR2 SVGAGI. CDR3 length equals 13 residues.

In regard to this clone: The sample has other DNA sequences that encode this CDR3 too. The CDR3 sequence: CASSPGTANTEAFF. The CDR3 DNA reads TGTGCCAGCAGCCCGGGGACAGCGAACACTGAAGCTTTCTTT. The chain links TRBV7-2 to TRBJ1-1; 7 bases match TRBD1. The germline CDR1 and CDR2 sequences are SGHTA and FQGNSA. J gave up 1 base and V 5 bases, and 4 bases lay outside the gene matches. There are 14 residues in the CDR3.

V gene TRBV30 combines with J gene TRBJ2-1, with 8 bases aligning to TRBD2. The CDR3 runs to 13 residues. V was pared by 5 bases and J by 0 bases, with 0 bases of the junction left unmatched. Germline CDR1 and CDR2: GTSNPN and SVGIG (reference sequence). The CDR3 DNA reads as TGTGCCTGGCGGGAGGGCTCCTACAATGAGCAGTTCTTC. As protein: CAWREGSYNEQFF.

Only a few counts were recorded for this clone. V is TRBV27 and J is TRBJ2-7, with 8 bases matching TRBD2. J lost 3 bases, V lost 7 bases, and 2 bases had no gene match. The CDR3 loop spans 12 amino acids. Germline V gives CDR1 MNHEY, CDR2 SMNVEV (reference sequence). The CDR3 sequence: CASISGVYEQYF. The CDR3 DNA follows: TGTGCCAGCATTAGCGGGGTCTACGAGCAGTACTTC.

The chain is built from TRBV7-2 and TRBJ2-6; 7 nucleotides match TRBD1. The germline V gene encodes CDR1 SGHTA and CDR2 FQGNSA. The V and J ends lost 5 bases and 2 bases, in that order; junction bases with no gene match: 6. The CDR3 is made up of 16 amino acids. CDR3 protein: CASSQPGTAGANVLTF. The CDR3 DNA reads as TGTGCCAGCAGCCAACCCGGGACAGCTGGGGCCAACGTCCTGACTTTC.

The chain recombines TRBV27 with TRBJ2-7; D may be TRBD2 (5 bases). The V end lost 4 bases, the J end lost 3 bases, and 13 bases lay between the germline ends. CDR3 length equals 14 residues. Per the germline V gene, CDR1 is MNHEY and CDR2 is SMNVEV (reference sequence). The CDR3 loop is CASSWGGLHYEQYF. The CDR3 coding sequence is TGTGCCAGCAGTTGGGGTGGACTCCACTACGAGCAGTACTTC.